These 22 T cell receptor beta chains were all obtained from the same sample, sequenced in a study of CD8+CD57+ T cells in acquired aplastic anemia. CDR3 and TCR beta VDJ profiling relied on genomic DNA as the template. MiXCR was run by TCRdb on the reads, yielding one entry per CDR3 protein. Among 310,000 or so distinct CDR3 sequences listed, about three fifths were seen once. Individuals selected for sequencing had exhibited CD8+CD57+ cell expansion on flow cytometry. Source material: sorted CD4+, CD8+, or CD8+CD57+ T cells (not recorded which) from PBMCs. These receptors were taken from a human donor with aplastic anemia.

This clonotype was recorded at least ten times. The chain uses TRBV2 and TRBJ1-3; D is undetermined. Deletions cut 1 base from V and 7 bases from J, with 8 bases between. Germline V lookup: CDR1 SNHLY, CDR2 FYNNEI. This CDR3 contains 13 residues. CDR3 in amino acids: CASSEGPLNTIYF. CDR3 DNA: TGTGCCAGCAGTGAAGGGCCACTTAACACCATATATTTT.

This chain uses TRBV7-2 with TRBJ2-5; no reliable D call. The CDR3 contains 14 residues. Trimming took 5 bases from V and 2 from J, leaving 12 bases between them. CDR1 SGHTA and CDR2 FQGNSA come from the germline V gene. DNA for the CDR3: TGTGCCAGCAGCCCGCCGGACGGGCAAGAGACCCAGTACTTC. Residues: CASSPPDGQETQYF.

The chain has TRBV7-2 and TRBJ2-5; D gene uncertain. The ends were cut back, 6 bases at V and 8 bases at J, with 7 bases in the middle. The CDR3 totals 10 residues. Germline loops: CDR1 SGHTA, CDR2 FQGNSA. In nucleotides, the CDR3 is TGTGCCAGCAGAATCGGCACCCAGTACTTC. Protein sequence: CASRIGTQYF.

The genes are TRBV5-1 and TRBJ2-7; D is possibly TRBD1 or TRBD2 (5 bases each). The CDR3 covers 16 residues. V was pared by 1 base and J by 0 bases, with 14 bases between. Germline assignment: CDR1 SGHRS and CDR2 YFSETQ. The CDR3 DNA reads TGCGCCAGCAGCTTGACTCCCGGGGCAGGCTCCTACGAGCAGTACTTC. Translation gives CASSLTPGAGSYEQYF.

This clonotype came up many times. This chain joins TRBV10-3 and TRBJ1-1; D ambiguous. Germline loops: CDR1 ENHRY, CDR2 SYGVKD. The CDR3 is 15 residues long. Trimming shortened V by 4 bases and J by 4 bases, and 16 bases separated the two germline ends. The CDR3 protein is CAISARETMVTEAFF. CDR3 sequence (DNA): TGTGCCATCAGTGCCCGGGAAACCATGGTCACTGAAGCTTTCTTT.

The count of this clonotype is one. This chain connects TRBV7-9 to TRBJ2-7; TRBD2 aligns across 7 bases. J gave up 4 bases and V 3 bases, and 9 bases lay outside the gene matches. The CDR3 is 15 amino acids. The germline V gene has CDR1 SEHNR and CDR2 FQNEAQ (reference sequence). As DNA, the CDR3 is TGTGCCAGCAGCTTCGTCGGCGGCGGGAGTTACGAGCAGTACTTC. Amino acid sequence: CASSFVGGGSYEQYF.

This rearrangement joins TRBV4-1 to TRBJ2-7; D gene uncertain. V was clipped by 4 bases and J by 3 bases, with 10 bases between them. The CDR3 covers 13 residues. CDR1 and CDR2 from the germline V gene are MGHRA and YSYEKL. The CDR3 DNA reads as TGCGCCAGCAGCCCTTTCCTCGGCTACGAGCAGTACTTC. As protein: CASSPFLGYEQYF.

There are a few counts of this clonotype. DNA for the CDR3: TGTGCCAGCAGCCTTGCCGGTCTAGCGGGAGGACACACAGATACGCAGTATTTT. Amino acids: CASSLAGLAGGHTDTQYF. This chain joins TRBV3-1 and TRBJ2-3; TRBD2 agrees at 11 bases. The CDR3 totals 18 residues. From germline, CDR1 is LGHDT and CDR2 YNNKEL (reference sequence). J gave up 2 bases and V 4 bases, and 11 bases lay outside the gene matches.

The chain recombines TRBV18 with TRBJ1-1; 12 nucleotides align to TRBD1. Trimming at V came to 2 bases and at J to 1 base, leaving 2 bases not matched to a gene. The CDR3 has 16 residues. Germline CDR1 and CDR2: KGHSH and LQKENI. CDR3 in amino acids: CASSPGTGGANTEAFF. The CDR3 DNA sequence: TGTGCCAGCTCACCAGGGACAGGGGGCGCGAACACTGAAGCTTTCTTT.

The chain employs TRBV10-3 and TRBJ2-1; 12 positions match TRBD2. V lost 4 bases and J lost 5; bases outside the gene matches: 3. CDR3 size: 15 residues. Germline V gives CDR1 ENHRY, CDR2 SYGVKD. The CDR3 DNA follows: TGTGCCATCAGTGCAACTAGCGGGGGGAACAATGAGCAGTTCTTC. The encoded protein is CAISATSGGNNEQFF.

This clonotype was recorded many times. The genes are TRBV5-1 and TRBJ1-5; TRBD1 matches 8 bases. Germline V lookup: CDR1 SGHRS, CDR2 YFSETQ. This CDR3 has 14 residues. V dropped 0 bases and J dropped 9; count of bases not matched to a gene: 5. The CDR3 loop is CASSLEQGDGPQHF. In DNA, the CDR3 is TGCGCCAGCAGCTTGGAACAGGGGGACGGGCCCCAGCATTTT. The full variable domain, rest sourced from reference TRBV5-1 and TRBJ1-5, is KAGVTQTPRYLIKTRGQQVTLSCSPISGHRSVSWYQQTPGQGLQFLFEYFSETQRNKGNFPGRFSGRQFSNSRSEMNVSTLELGDSALYLCASSLEQGDGPQHFGDGTRLSIL.

This clonotype was recorded a few times. The chain links TRBV7-9 to TRBJ2-7; no clear D. V was pared by 1 base and J by 3 bases, with 10 bases between. The germline gives CDR1 SEHNR, CDR2 FQNEAQ (reference sequence). The CDR3 covers 14 residues. This CDR3 reads CASSLVAGFYEQYF. DNA of the CDR3: TGTGCCAGCAGCTTAGTGGCCGGATTCTACGAGCAGTACTTC.

This clonotype was observed many times. The rearrangement uses TRBV20-1 and TRBJ2-3, with TRBD2 matching 10 bases. Germline CDR1 reads DFQATT; CDR2 reads SNEGSKA (reference sequence). The length of the CDR3 is 14 residues. The V gene end was trimmed by 6 bases and the J gene end by 4 bases; junction bases not matched to a gene: 7. The CDR3 loop is CSAGSGRNADTQYF. In DNA form, the CDR3 reads TGCAGTGCGGGTAGCGGGAGGAATGCAGATACGCAGTATTTT.

Of note for this clonotype: Compared with germline, one end of the junction differs, possibly owing to a read error. The chain recombines TRBV9 with TRBJ2-5; maybe TRBD1 (6 bases). This CDR3 contains 14 residues. Germline V gene data show CDR1 as SGDLS and CDR2 as YYNGEE. CDR3 region: CASSTGQSQETRYF. The CDR3 region has the DNA TGTGCCAGCAGCACCGGACAGAGCCAAGAGACCCGGTACTTC.

This clonotype was detected ten times or more. J is TRBJ2-7 and V is TRBV29-1; 7 nucleotides align to TRBD1. This CDR3 has 11 residues. J was trimmed by 2 bases and V by 7 bases; bases with no gene match: 2. Germline V CDR1 and CDR2: SQVTM, ANQGSEA. The CDR3, as DNA: TGCAGCGGCCAGGGGGCCTACGAGCAGTACTTC. This codes for CSGQGAYEQYF.

This clonotype showed up just a few times. CDR3 bases: TGTGCCAGCAGTGAGGGGTCCTACGAGCAGTACTTC. Amino acids: CASSEGSYEQYF. The genes are TRBV2 and TRBJ2-7; D gene ambiguous. Between the trimmed V and J ends, which lost 3 bases and 1 base, there was a span of 4 bases. The CDR3 contains 12 residues. CDR1 and CDR2 (germline): SNHLY, FYNNEI. Filled out from reference TRBV2 and TRBJ2-7, the complete variable domain reads EPEVTQTPSHQVTQMGQEVILRCVPISNHLYFYWYRQILGQKVEFLVSFYNNEISEKSEIFDDQFSVERPDGSNFTLKIRSTKLEDSAMYFCASSEGSYEQYFGPGTRLTVT.

The chain has TRBV10-2 and TRBJ1-4; 8 bases map to TRBD1. Germline V gene data show CDR1 as WSHSY and CDR2 as SAAADI. The CDR3 is 14 amino acids. V dropped 8 bases and J dropped 6; count of bases not matched to a gene: 8. The CDR3 DNA reads TGCGCCAGCTTACTAACAGGGGGTGATGAAAAACTGTTTTTT. Its protein product is CASLLTGGDEKLFF.

This rearrangement joins TRBV19 to TRBJ2-7; D possibly corresponds to TRBD1 (6 bases). The CDR3 runs to 13 residues. Per germline, CDR1 LNHDA and CDR2 SQIVND (reference sequence). Trimming removed 2 bases at V and 4 bases at J, with 9 bases between. CDR3: CASSINRDYEQYF. CDR3 coding DNA: TGTGCCAGTAGTATAAACAGGGATTACGAGCAGTACTTC.

The chain is built from TRBV2 and TRBJ1-5; D ambiguous. Between the trimmed V and J ends, which lost 6 bases and 7 bases, there was a span of 19 bases. This CDR3 is built from 15 residues. Germline V gives CDR1 SNHLY, CDR2 FYNNEI. CDR3 in amino acids: CASRADLPQRQPQHF. CDR3 bases: TGTGCCAGCAGGGCTGACCTCCCACAGAGGCAGCCCCAGCATTTT. The full variable domain, its missing parts supplied by reference TRBV2 and TRBJ1-5, is EPEVTQTPSHQVTQMGQEVILRCVPISNHLYFYWYRQILGQKVEFLVSFYNNEISEKSEIFDDQFSVERPDGSNFTLKIRSTKLEDSAMYFCASRADLPQRQPQHFGDGTRLSIL.

In the case of this clonotype: One end of the junction is discordant with germline, which a read error may explain. This chain links TRBV7-9 with TRBJ1-6; D gene uncertain. The germline V gene encodes CDR1 SEHNR and CDR2 FQNEAQ (reference sequence). The CDR3 contains 14 residues. This chain's CDR3 is CASSLVSENSPPLF. For the CDR3, the DNA is TGTGCCAGCAGCTTAGTTTCAGAGAATTCACCCCCCCTCTTT.

The CDR3 nucleotides are TGTGCCAGTAGTAATCGGGGCCCTCAGCCCCAGCATTTT. Protein: CASSNRGPQPQHF. The J gene is TRBJ1-5, the V gene TRBV19, with D perhaps matching TRBD1 (5 bases). V was shortened by 4 bases and J by 6 bases, with 10 bases between the two germline ends. Per the germline V gene, CDR1 is LNHDA and CDR2 is SQIVND (reference sequence). CDR3 size: 13 residues.

This clonotype occurred once. The chain couples TRBV4-3 to TRBJ1-2; D call uncertain. The CDR3 sequence is 15 residues long. V was shortened by 1 base and J by 5 bases, with 14 bases between the two germline ends. The germline CDR1 and CDR2 sequences are LGHNA and YSLEER. The CDR3 region is CASSQVMGGGYGYTF. The DNA of the CDR3 is TGCGCCAGCAGCCAAGTGATGGGAGGCGGGTATGGCTACACCTTC.